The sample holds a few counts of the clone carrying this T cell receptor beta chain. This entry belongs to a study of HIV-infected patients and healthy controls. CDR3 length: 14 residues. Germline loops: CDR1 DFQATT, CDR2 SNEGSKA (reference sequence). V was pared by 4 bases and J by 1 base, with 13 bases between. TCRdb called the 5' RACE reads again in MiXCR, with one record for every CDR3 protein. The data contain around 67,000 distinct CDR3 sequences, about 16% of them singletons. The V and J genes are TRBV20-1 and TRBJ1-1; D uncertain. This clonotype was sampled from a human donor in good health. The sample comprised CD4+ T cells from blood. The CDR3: CSAIRPWGNTEAFF. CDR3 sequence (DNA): TGCAGTGCTATCAGACCCTGGGGGAACACTGAAGCTTTCTTT.